What follows are 16 T cell receptor beta chains derived from one specimen sequenced in a study of metastatic and nonmetastatic thyroid tumors. No patient had received any treatment before thyroid surgery. TCRdb reassembled clones from the PCR reads with MiXCR. The data contain 34,000 or so clones, less than 40% of them singletons. Sequencing was performed on tumor tissue. These receptors all come from a female donor with papillary thyroid cancer or a benign thyroid nodule (not recorded which). Some clones in this sample may be carry-over from other donors' samples.

This clone was observed a handful of times. This rearrangement joins TRBV6-1 to TRBJ2-5; D ambiguous. The CDR3 spans 14 residues. Looked up from germline, CDR1 is MNHNS and CDR2 is SASEGT. Trimming removed 7 bases from V and 4 bases from J, with 16 bases in between. CDR3 bases: TGTGCCAGCACCTCCCCCCACAAGGGAGAGACCCAGTACTTC. Residues: CASTSPHKGETQYF.

The table lists this clone with many counts. V is TRBV20-1 and J is TRBJ2-7; 9 positions match TRBD1. This CDR3 is built from 15 residues. CDR1 is DFQATT and CDR2 is SNEGSKA in the germline V gene (reference sequence). V was pared by 0 bases and J by 2 bases, with 5 bases of the junction left unmatched. The CDR3 here is CSAREGTGYTYEQYF. In nucleotides, the CDR3 is TGCAGTGCTAGAGAGGGGACAGGGTACACCTACGAGCAGTACTTC.

This clone was counted ten times or more. The chain couples TRBV7-9 to TRBJ2-5, with unresolved D. Trimming pared 1 base from V and 1 base from J, leaving 16 bases between. Germline CDR1 reads SEHNR; CDR2 reads FQNEAQ (reference sequence). The CDR3 extends over 17 amino acids. The CDR3 sequence is CASSLVGPMPVQETQYF. The CDR3 DNA is TGTGCCAGCAGCTTAGTAGGTCCAATGCCGGTCCAAGAGACCCAGTACTTC.

The chain combines TRBV20-1 with TRBJ2-1, with D possibly matching TRBD2 (7 bases). CDR3 length equals 15 residues. V was trimmed by 3 bases and J by 2 bases, leaving 14 bases between them. CDR1 is DFQATT, CDR2 SNEGSKA, per germline (reference sequence). CDR3 protein: CSASQGGGTYNEQFF. CDR3 nucleotide sequence: TGCAGTGCTAGTCAAGGGGGGGGAACCTACAATGAGCAGTTCTTC.

The chain has TRBV9 and TRBJ1-2; D remains unclear. The CDR3 is made up of 12 amino acids. Between the trimmed V and J ends, which lost 4 bases and 8 bases, there was a span of 12 bases. The germline gives CDR1 SGDLS, CDR2 YYNGEE. The CDR3 reads CASSLYLGGYTF. CDR3 bases: TGTGCCAGCAGCTTATACCTAGGCGGCTACACCTTC.

The genes are TRBV18 and TRBJ2-6; the D gene is possibly TRBD2 (6 bases). This CDR3 has 16 residues. CDR1 KGHSH and CDR2 LQKENI come from the germline V gene. V shed 6 bases and J shed 4 bases, with 16 bases lying between them. The DNA for the CDR3 is TGTGCCAGCTCCCAGAGCCGGGGGTCAGGGGCCAACGTCCTGACTTTC. As protein: CASSQSRGSGANVLTF. Together with reference TRBV18 and TRBJ2-6, the CDR3 gives the full variable domain: NAGVMQNPRHLVRRRGQEARLRCSPMKGHSHVYWYRQLPEEGLKFMVYLQKENIIDESGMPKERFSAEFPKEGPSILRIQQVVRGDSAAYFCASSQSRGSGANVLTFGAGSRLTVL.

V and J are TRBV20-1 and TRBJ1-4; tentatively, D is TRBD1 (5 bases). Germline V gives CDR1 DFQATT, CDR2 SNEGSKA (reference sequence). CDR3 length: 14 amino acids. The chain's CDR3 is CAGGAVATNEKLFF. The DNA of the CDR3 is TGCGCGGGAGGGGCCGTTGCAACTAATGAAAAACTGTTTTTT.

V gene TRBV5-1 combines with J gene TRBJ2-2, with D possibly TRBD2 on 5 matching bases. In germline, CDR1 is SGHRS, CDR2 YFSETQ. With 6 bases removed from V and 4 bases from J, the gap between germline ends came to 13 bases. The CDR3 has 14 amino acids. The CDR3 here is CASTEVQSTGELFF. The DNA for the CDR3 is TGCGCCAGCACGGAGGTACAGAGCACCGGGGAGCTGTTTTTT. The full variable domain, completed using reference TRBV5-1 and TRBJ2-2, is KAGVTQTPRYLIKTRGQQVTLSCSPISGHRSVSWYQQTPGQGLQFLFEYFSETQRNKGNFPGRFSGRQFSNSRSEMNVSTLELGDSALYLCASTEVQSTGELFFGEGSRLTVL.

This clone was found a few times. The chain joins TRBV13 to TRBJ1-2; D remains unclear. The CDR3 consists of 13 residues. The germline V gene has CDR1 PRHDT and CDR2 FYEKMQ (reference sequence). V was cut by 1 base and J by 5 bases, with 8 bases left in between. The CDR3, as DNA: TGTGCCAGCAGCTTAGACAGAACGTATGGCTACACCTTC. It is translated as CASSLDRTYGYTF.

The sample holds a few counts of this clone. The CDR3 bases are TGTGCCAGCAGTCCCCGGGGTGACGAAGTAAACACAGATACGCAGTATTTT. It specifies CASSPRGDEVNTDTQYF. This sequence joins TRBV12-3 or TRBV12-4 and TRBJ2-3; a weak D match, TRBD2 (5 bases). Trimming removed 5 bases from V and 2 bases from J, with 20 bases in between. The CDR3 loop spans 17 amino acids.

The chain combines TRBV11-2 with TRBJ2-7; 12 nucleotides agree with TRBD1. Germline V gene lookup returns CDR1 SGHAT and CDR2 FQNNGV. J was trimmed by 7 bases and V by 5 bases; bases with no gene match: 9. The length of the CDR3 is 15 residues. CDR3 DNA sequence: TGTGCCAGCAGCCGGGGACAGGGGGCGCGGGGGGAGCAGTACTTC. It is translated as CASSRGQGARGEQYF.

V usage is TRBV20-1 and J usage is TRBJ2-7; 9 bases agree with TRBD1. Germline trimming cut 1 base from V and 3 bases from J; bases unmatched to any gene: 1. The CDR3 spans 13 residues. The germline V gene has CDR1 DFQATT and CDR2 SNEGSKA (reference sequence). The CDR3 protein is CSARGDRDYEQYF. The CDR3 DNA reads as TGCAGTGCTAGAGGGGACAGGGACTACGAGCAGTACTTC.

The chain combines TRBV6-1 with TRBJ1-2, with D maybe TRBD1 (6 bases). Germline loops: CDR1 MNHNS, CDR2 SASEGT. The CDR3 sequence is 15 residues long. V was cut by 1 base and J by 4 bases, with 13 bases left in between. The DNA for the CDR3 is TGTGCCAGCAGTGAAGTAAGGGGGGCCAGCTATGGCTACACCTTC. Amino acid sequence: CASSEVRGASYGYTF.

The V gene is TRBV28, the J gene TRBJ1-2, with D possibly TRBD1 on 6 matching bases. CDR3 size: 16 residues. With 1 base removed from V and 1 base from J, the gap between germline ends came to 13 bases. Germline lookup yields CDR1 MDHEN and CDR2 SYDVKM. CDR3 amino acids: CASSLSPWTVNYGYTF. CDR3 DNA sequence: TGTGCCAGCAGTTTATCCCCCTGGACAGTTAACTATGGCTACACCTTC.

The sample holds a few counts of this clone. The V gene is TRBV27, the J gene TRBJ2-7; 8 bases match TRBD1. The germline CDR1 and CDR2 sequences are MNHEY and SMNVEV (reference sequence). CDR3 length equals 13 residues. With 6 bases clipped from V and 1 base from J, the junction kept 2 bases outside the gene matches. The chain's CDR3 is CASRRTGSYEQYF. The CDR3 region has the DNA TGTGCCAGCAGGCGGACAGGGTCCTACGAGCAGTACTTC.

The CDR3 nucleotides read TGTGCCAGCAGCTTGCAGCCCTACGAGCAGTACTTC. As protein: CASSLQPYEQYF. The chain recombines TRBV11-3 with TRBJ2-7; D is unclear. Per germline, CDR1 SGHNT and CDR2 YENEEA. V lost 3 bases and J 2 bases, leaving 5 bases between the germline ends. The CDR3 covers 12 residues.